These 4 T cell receptor beta chains were sequenced from one sample in a study of cytomegalovirus exposure and HLA in healthy donors. PCR primers comprised 60 Vbeta and 13 Jbeta primers. The assay was immunoSEQ multiplex PCR, and TCRdb's table has in-frame clones only and misses some. Its table lists approximately 51,000 clones. The sample consisted of PBMCs. These receptor sequences come from a man in his forties or fifties in good health and CMV-seropositive.

The chain is built from TRBV4-3 and TRBJ2-3; TRBD2 matches at 8 bases. The germline V gene encodes CDR1 LGHNA and CDR2 YSLEER. This CDR3 is 16 amino acids long. J lost 8 bases, V lost 0 bases, and 10 bases had no gene match. CDR3 region: CASSQEVPREGGTQYF. The CDR3 DNA is TGCGCCAGCAGCCAAGAAGTACCACGGGAGGGGGGTACGCAGTATTTT.

The chain couples TRBV6-5 to TRBJ1-3; D is ambiguous. The V and J ends lost 0 bases and 7 bases respectively, with 13 bases between them. Germline V gene lookup returns CDR1 MNHEY and CDR2 SVGAGI. This CDR3 comprises 15 residues. In DNA form, the CDR3 reads TGTGCCAGCAGTTACTCCGCCAGTCCGAGGAACACCATATATTTT. This codes for CASSYSASPRNTIYF.

This chain joins TRBV19 and TRBJ2-7; 8 bases map to TRBD1. The CDR3 length is 15 residues. CDR1 is LNHDA, CDR2 SQIVND, per germline (reference sequence). The V segment lost 1 base and the J segment 1 base; nucleotides outside the gene matches: 3. CDR3 in DNA: TGTGCCAGTAGTATAGGGGGGACAGGATCCTACGAGCAGTACTTC. Encoded protein: CASSIGGTGSYEQYF.

The chain links TRBV5-1 to TRBJ2-1; D call uncertain. Germline CDR1 reads SGHRS; CDR2 reads YFSETQ. This CDR3 has 12 residues. V shed 6 bases and J shed 8 bases, with 12 bases lying between them. CDR3 residues: CASISQMDEQFF. CDR3 nucleotide sequence: TGCGCCAGCATCTCCCAGATGGATGAGCAGTTCTTC.